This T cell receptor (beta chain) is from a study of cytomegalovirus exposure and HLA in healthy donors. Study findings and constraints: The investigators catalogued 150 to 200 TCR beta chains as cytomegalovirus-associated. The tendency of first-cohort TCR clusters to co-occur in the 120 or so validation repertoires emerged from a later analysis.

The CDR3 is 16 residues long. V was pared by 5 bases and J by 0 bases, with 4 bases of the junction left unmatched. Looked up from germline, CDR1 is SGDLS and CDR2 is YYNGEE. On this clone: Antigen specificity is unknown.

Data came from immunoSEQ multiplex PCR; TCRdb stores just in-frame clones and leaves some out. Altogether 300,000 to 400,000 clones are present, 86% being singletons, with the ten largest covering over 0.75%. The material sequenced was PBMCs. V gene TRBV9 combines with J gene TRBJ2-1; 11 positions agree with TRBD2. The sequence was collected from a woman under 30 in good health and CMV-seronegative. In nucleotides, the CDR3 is TGTGCCAGCAGTGGACTAGCGGGTAGCTCCTACAATGAGCAGTTCTTC. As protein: CASSGLAGSSYNEQFF.